The T cell receptor (beta chain) described here comes from a study of blood T cell repertoires in COVID-19. Turning to the study itself: COVID-19 samples, acute and convalescent, were from the United States, Italy and Spain. Sources were T cells, B-cell-depleted T cells, or PBMCs; the material itself was cDNA or gDNA.

Authors' processing steps: Researchers report that nucleated cell counts were estimated from reference gene primer amplification. Only in-frame clones appear in the TCRdb table, and some are missing; sequencing was by immunoSEQ multiplex PCR. Clone size and V and J calls were adopted from that table, with D and trimming inferred from the DNA. The repertoire holds approximately 200,000 clones, with roughly 80% as singletons. The V gene's germline CDR1 is SGHAT and CDR2 FQNNGV. The CDR3 has 16 amino acids. The V end lost 4 bases, the J end lost 7 bases, and 23 bases lay between the germline ends. Cohort placement rested on clinical history that participants reported themselves.

The rearrangement uses TRBV11-2 and TRBJ2-7; D is perhaps TRBD1 (6 bases). Sequencing input: PBMCs or T cells enriched from blood (not recorded which). The receptor comes from a woman aged 40 to 50 with acute COVID-19. The CDR3 DNA reads TGTGCCAGCAGCTCGACCCGGGACACCCTCTTCTATGAGCAGTACTTC. Protein product: CASSSTRDTLFYEQYF.